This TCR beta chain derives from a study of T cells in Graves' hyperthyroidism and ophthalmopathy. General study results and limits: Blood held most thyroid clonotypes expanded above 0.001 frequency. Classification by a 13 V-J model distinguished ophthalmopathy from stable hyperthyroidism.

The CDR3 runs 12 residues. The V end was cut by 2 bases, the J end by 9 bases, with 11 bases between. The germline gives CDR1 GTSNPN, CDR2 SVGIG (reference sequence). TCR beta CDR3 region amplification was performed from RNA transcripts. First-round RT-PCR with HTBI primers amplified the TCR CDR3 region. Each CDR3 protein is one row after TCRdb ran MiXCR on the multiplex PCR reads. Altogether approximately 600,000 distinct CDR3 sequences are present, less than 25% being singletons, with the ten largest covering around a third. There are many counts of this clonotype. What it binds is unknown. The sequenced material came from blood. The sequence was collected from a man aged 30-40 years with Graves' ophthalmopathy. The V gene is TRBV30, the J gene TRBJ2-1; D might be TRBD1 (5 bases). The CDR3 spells CAWSKGLSEQFF. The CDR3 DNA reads TGTGCCTGGAGTAAGGGGCTGAGTGAGCAGTTCTTC.